These T cell receptor beta chains were read from a single sample in a study of cytomegalovirus exposure and HLA in healthy donors. The assay was immunoSEQ multiplex PCR, and TCRdb's table has in-frame clones only and misses some. The sample lists 55,000 to 75,000 clones; over 60% were seen once. The sequencing sample was made of PBMCs. The receptors originated from a man aged 25-45 years in good health and CMV-seropositive. Both conserved end residues are part of each CDR3. Each record gives: V gene, D gene, J gene, clone size, CDR3 DNA, CDR3 protein. The D gene is left open where the match is weak. The size of a clone is reported for some rows only, either as once, few or many, or as a class for expanded clones.

TRBV2	TRBD1	TRBJ2-7	.	TGTGCCAGTGTACTTGGGACAGCTTTTTGTGGGAAGTACTTC	CASVLGTAFCGKYF
TRBV7-9	.	TRBJ1-1	.	TGTGCCAGCACCAGGACCCGGGAGCCGAACTGGGGGGCTTTCTTT	CASTRTREPNWGAFF
TRBV28	.	TRBJ1-2	.	TGTGTCGTCAGCCGTGGAGGAGGCTATGGCTACACCTTC	CVVSRGGGYGYTF
TRBV28	.	TRBJ1-5	.	TGTGCCAGCACCGGGGGGGCTAGGAGCAATCAGCCCCAGCATTTT	CASTGGARSNQPQHF
TRBV27	TRBD2	TRBJ2-2	once	TGTGCCAGCAGTCCCAGGGCGGGGGGGCGATGGGAGCTGTTTTTT	CASSPRAGGRWELFF
TRBV19	TRBD1	TRBJ1-3	.	TGTGCCAGTAGTCCGGACAGGGCAACTCACCTCTCTGGAAACACCATATATTTT	CASSPDRATHLSGNTIYF
TRBV27	.	TRBJ1-3	.	TGTGCCAGCACCCTCAGTGGAAACACCATATATTTT	CASTLSGNTIYF
TRBV5-1	TRBD2	TRBJ2-7	.	TGCGCCAGCAGCTTGGATGGCGGGGGGCTCTCCTACGAGCAGTACTTC	CASSLDGGGLSYEQYF
TRBV6-1	.	TRBJ1-2	.	TGTGCCAGCAGTGAAGGCAGTTCCTATGGCTACACCTTC	CASSEGSSYGYTF
TRBV27	TRBD1	TRBJ2-3	.	TGTGCCAGCAGTTCGGACAGGGGGAGCACAGATACGCAGTATTTT	CASSSDRGSTDTQYF
TRBV9	TRBD2	TRBJ2-5	.	TGTGCCAGCAGCGTAGAGGGGAGGGAGGAGACCCAGTACTTC	CASSVEGREETQYF
TRBV27	.	TRBJ2-3	medium-sized	TGTGCCAGCGGAGGACCGTTTGGGCTCGATACGCAGTATTTT	CASGGPFGLDTQYF
TRBV30	.	TRBJ2-5	few	TGTGCCTGGCGGGATCCGCTGACCCAGTACTTC	CAWRDPLTQYF
TRBV9	TRBD2	TRBJ2-1	.	TGTGCCAGCAGCTTCGGGGGGGTCACTGAGCAGTTCTTC	CASSFGGVTEQFF
TRBV6-5	.	TRBJ1-1	once	TGTGCCAGCATAAGGGACATGGTGAACACTGAAGCTTTCTTT	CASIRDMVNTEAFF
TRBV27	TRBD1	TRBJ1-1	few	TGTGCCAGCAGTTTACGACAGGGAAACACTGAAGCTTTCTTT	CASSLRQGNTEAFF
TRBV5-1	.	TRBJ1-1	.	TGCGCCAGCAGCCAGGGACGGGGGGACGGTAGTGGAGCTTTCTTT	CASSQGRGDGSGAFF
TRBV7-2	TRBD2	TRBJ2-5	.	TGTGCCAGCAGCTTAGACCGGGGGGGCCCACAAGAGACCCAGTACTTC	CASSLDRGGPQETQYF
TRBV4-2	.	TRBJ2-7	few	TGTGCCAGCAGCCAGGACTCAATCCAGCGACAGCAGTACTTC	CASSQDSIQRQQYF
TRBV28	.	TRBJ1-5	.	TGTGCCAGTATGACAGTTAGCAATCAGCCCCAGCATTTT	CASMTVSNQPQHF
TRBV19	.	TRBJ2-6	.	TGTGCCAGTAGTGGGGCCAGGGGAAACTCTGGGGCCAACGTCCTGACTTTC	CASSGARGNSGANVLTF
TRBV4-3	.	TRBJ1-3	.	TGCGCCAGCAGCCAAGATATTGGGAGGGAAAACACCATATATTTT	CASSQDIGRENTIYF
TRBV7-6	.	TRBJ2-7	.	TGTGCCAGCAGCTTAGATGAGGCCGGCCGGGGGGAGCAGTACTTC	CASSLDEAGRGEQYF
TRBV10-2	.	TRBJ1-1	.	TGCGCCAGCAGTGAGGGGCGTACTGAAGCTTTCTTT	CASSEGRTEAFF
TRBV7-6	TRBD2	TRBJ2-5	once	TGTGCCAGCAGCTTAGAGGCTAGCGGGGAGACCCAGTACTTC	CASSLEASGETQYF
TRBV10-2	.	TRBJ2-2	once	TGCGCCAGCAGACAGGGGAACACCGGGGAGCTGTTTTTT	CASRQGNTGELFF
TRBV7-3	TRBD1	TRBJ2-5	.	TGTGCCAGCAGCCGAGGAGGGGGACAGGGCCAAGAGACCCAGTACTTC	CASSRGGGQGQETQYF
TRBV7-3	TRBD2	TRBJ2-1	.	TGTGCCAGCAGCGGCCCGGGACTAGCGGGGGGGCCTGACGCAAAAAAGCAGTTCTTC	CASSGPGLAGGPDAKKQFF
TRBV28	.	TRBJ1-2	once	TGTGCCAGCAGTTTACGACAGAATAGGGATGGCTACACCTTC	CASSLRQNRDGYTF
TRBV7-2	TRBD2	TRBJ2-5	.	TGTGCCAGCAGCCTAATGGGCGGGGGAGAGTACTTC	CASSLMGGGEYF
TRBV7-2	.	TRBJ2-5	.	TGTGCCAGCAGCCCACAGGGTTATGAGACCCAGTACTTC	CASSPQGYETQYF
TRBV25-1	TRBD1	TRBJ2-3	.	TGTGCCAGGAACGGACAGGGGTGGGGTAGGGATACGCAGTATTTT	CARNGQGWGRDTQYF
TRBV19	TRBD1	TRBJ1-2	.	TGTGCCAGTAGCCCGACAGGGACCTATGGCTACACCTTC	CASSPTGTYGYTF
TRBV7-8	.	TRBJ1-6	once	TGTGCCAGCAGCCTGAGGTCCGATAATTCACCCCTCCACTTT	CASSLRSDNSPLHF
TRBV30	.	TRBJ1-1	few	TGTGCCTGGAAGCAGGATTACACTGAAGCTTTCTTT	CAWKQDYTEAFF
TRBV27	.	TRBJ1-1	few	TGTGCCAGCCCCTATCCAGGTGAGTACCCGGGGACTGAAGCTTTCTTT	CASPYPGEYPGTEAFF
TRBV7-9	.	TRBJ1-2	.	TGTGCCAGCAGCTTTGGGGGGGGCCAAGGCTACACCTTC	CASSFGGGQGYTF
TRBV4-3	.	TRBJ2-6	few	TGCGCCAGCAGCCTCGATGGGCACGCCAACTCTGGGGCCAACGTCCTGACTTTC	CASSLDGHANSGANVLTF
TRBV28	TRBD2	TRBJ2-3	.	TGTGCCAGCAGGGTATTAACAGGCGGGGGTGGCACAGATACGCAGTATTTT	CASRVLTGGGGTDTQYF
TRBV7-6	.	TRBJ2-2	few	TGTGCCAGCAGCCCCCACGCGGACAGATTAAACACCGGGGAGCTGTTTTTT	CASSPHADRLNTGELFF
TRBV5-6	TRBD1	TRBJ1-2	.	TGTGCCAGCAGCTTGGCTGACAGGGGGCTTGAGGTCATCTACACCTTC	CASSLADRGLEVIYTF
TRBV5-3	TRBD1	TRBJ1-1	.	TGTGCCAGAAGCTTGGAGGTGAAGGGGGCTAGGAATGAAGCTTTCTTT	CARSLEVKGARNEAFF
TRBV7-6	TRBD2	TRBJ2-3	.	TGTGCCAGCAGCCTGGGGCTAGCGGGGACCACAGATACGCAGTATTTT	CASSLGLAGTTDTQYF
TRBV2	.	TRBJ2-7	.	TGTGCCAGCAGTGTGGATAGGCGGGGTCTTATTACCTACGAGCAGTACTTC	CASSVDRRGLITYEQYF
TRBV11-3	TRBD2	TRBJ2-3	.	TGTGCCAGCAGCTTAGATCCTAGCGGGGGGGCAGATACGCAGTATTTT	CASSLDPSGGADTQYF
TRBV5-6	TRBD2	TRBJ2-1	.	TGTGCCAGCAGCTTGGGTAGCGGGCCTCTTAGTGGTGAGCAGTTCTTC	CASSLGSGPLSGEQFF
TRBV9	TRBD1	TRBJ1-3	once	TGTGCCAGCAGCCGGGACAGGGGGGCCTCTGGAAACACCATATATTTT	CASSRDRGASGNTIYF
TRBV6-6	.	TRBJ2-3	.	TGTGCCAGCAACTTAGAGGGAGATACGCAGTATTTT	CASNLEGDTQYF
TRBV5-4	TRBD1	TRBJ1-1	.	TGTGCCAGCAGCCTGGACAGGTCGGCCACTGAAGCTTTCTTT	CASSLDRSATEAFF
TRBV7-9	TRBD2	TRBJ2-2	once	TGTGCCAGCGCGGGGGTAACATCGAACACCGGGGAGCTGTTTTTT	CASAGVTSNTGELFF
TRBV27	TRBD2	TRBJ2-3	.	TGTGCCAGCAGTTTCGGACTAGCGGGGGGGAGCACAGATACGCAGTATTTT	CASSFGLAGGSTDTQYF
TRBV19	TRBD1	TRBJ1-1	.	TGTGCCAGTAGTCGCCAGGGGGTTTTGAACACTGAAGCTTTCTTT	CASSRQGVLNTEAFF
TRBV28	.	TRBJ1-1	once	TGTGCCAGCAGGACCAGATGGGACGGGAGGCCCCCTATGAACACTGAAGCTTTCTTT	CASRTRWDGRPPMNTEAFF
TRBV7-3	.	TRBJ2-7	.	TGTGCCAGCAGCTTAAGAGGCAGAGCCTACGAGCAGTACTTC	CASSLRGRAYEQYF
TRBV7-3	.	TRBJ1-1	once	TGTGCCAGCAGCCCACAGGGCGGGAACACTGAAGCTTTCTTT	CASSPQGGNTEAFF
TRBV7-2	TRBD1	TRBJ1-6	.	TGTGCCAGCAGTCAACAGGGGGCCGGGTCTTCACCCCTCCACTTT	CASSQQGAGSSPLHF
TRBV18	.	TRBJ1-1	.	TGTGCCAGCTCCCCGACAGGTCCCACTGAAGCTTTCTTT	CASSPTGPTEAFF
TRBV10-3	TRBD1	TRBJ1-5	.	TGTGCCGTGGCCGGGACAGAAAATCAGCCCCAGCATTTT	CAVAGTENQPQHF
TRBV4-3	TRBD1	TRBJ2-7	.	TGCGCCAGCAGCCAGGCGGGACAGGGGGTCTACGAGCAGTACTTC	CASSQAGQGVYEQYF